This T cell receptor (beta chain) was sequenced during a study of T-cell memory formation after mild COVID-19. Study details: TCR clusters mostly belonged to single donors.

Points from the study as a whole: Later expanders leaned CD4+, whereas day 15 to 85 contracting clones were balanced CD4/CD8. CD4+ contracting clones lay mainly in CM and EM, CD8+ ones in EMRA.

Trimming took off 2 bases at V and 3 bases at J, with 8 bases between the two ends. This CDR3 comprises 13 residues. The germline V gene has CDR1 SGHRS and CDR2 YFSETQ. This clonotype came up once. The antigen remains undetermined. MiXCR was run by TCRdb on the 5' RACE reads, yielding one entry per CDR3 protein. The sample has 400,000 to 450,000 distinct CDR3 sequences; roughly 17% are singletons. This clonotype was sampled from a man aged 18 to 29 who had mild COVID-19 (a few samples of this study predate the infection). Cell type and time point are not known. Material: PBMCs or a T cell subset sorted from them (not recorded which). The V call is TRBV5-1, the J call TRBJ1-1; perhaps TRBD1 as D (6 bases). The CDR3 sequence: CASSFHRDTEAFF. In DNA, the CDR3 is TGCGCCAGCAGCTTTCACAGGGACACTGAAGCTTTCTTT.